One and the same sample provided the 20 T cell receptor beta chains below, sequenced in a study of blood T cell repertoires in COVID-19. Here immunoSEQ multiplex PCR was the method, and the copy in TCRdb shows in-frame clones only, minus some. Among tens of thousands of clones listed, around 73% were seen once. The sample taken for sequencing was peripheral blood. Every receptor here comes from an older man with acute or convalescent COVID-19.

The V gene is TRBV6-5, the J gene TRBJ2-5; tentative D call: TRBD1 (6 bases). The CDR3 consists of 15 residues. The germline V gene has CDR1 MNHEY and CDR2 SVGAGI. Trimming took off 2 bases at V and 5 bases at J, with 15 bases between the two ends. CDR3 in amino acids: CASSYRWDTSETQYF. The CDR3 nucleotides are TGTGCCAGCAGTTACAGATGGGACACCTCCGAGACCCAGTACTTC.

The J gene is TRBJ2-6, the V gene TRBV4-2; weak D call: TRBD2 (6 bases). V was shortened by 0 bases and J by 1 base, with 7 bases between the two germline ends. The CDR3 spans 16 residues. Looked up from germline, CDR1 is LGHNA and CDR2 is YNFKEQ. In nucleotides, the CDR3 is TGTGCCAGCAGCCAAGATGCGGGGTCTGGGGCCAACGTCCTGACTTTC. Encoded protein: CASSQDAGSGANVLTF.

J is TRBJ2-3 and V is TRBV29-1; D ambiguous. Germline V gives CDR1 SQVTM, CDR2 ANQGSEA. V was pared by 7 bases and J by 0 bases, with 14 bases between. This CDR3 region has 14 residues. The CDR3 bases are TGCAGCGCTACATGGCGCAGGAGCACAGATACGCAGTATTTT. This sequence encodes CSATWRRSTDTQYF.

This clone turned up a few times. CDR3 nucleotides: TGTGCCACCAGCAGAGGGGACAGGGTGATCTACGAGCAGTACTTC. Amino acid sequence: CATSRGDRVIYEQYF. The chain combines TRBV15 with TRBJ2-7; TRBD1 matches at 9 bases. Germline V lookup: CDR1 LNHNV, CDR2 YYDKDF (reference sequence). The ends lost 1 base at V and 3 bases at J; junction bases unmatched: 4. The CDR3 is 15 residues long. Complete variable domain (other parts from reference TRBV15 and TRBJ2-7): DAMVIQNPRYQVTQFGKPVTLSCSQTLNHNVMYWYQQKSSQAPKLLFHYYDKDFNNEADTPDNFQSRRPNTSFCFLDIRSPGLGDTAMYLCATSRGDRVIYEQYFGPGTRLTVT.

The gene calls are TRBV11-1 and TRBJ2-7, with 10 bases fitting TRBD1. From germline, CDR1 is SGHAT and CDR2 FQDESV (reference sequence). CDR3 length: 16 amino acids. V dropped 0 bases and J dropped 7; count of bases not matched to a gene: 9. This CDR3 reads CASSLAGTGARGEQYF. DNA of the CDR3: TGTGCCAGCAGCTTAGCCGGGACAGGGGCGCGGGGGGAGCAGTACTTC.

The chain carries TRBV6-6 and TRBJ1-3; D gene unclear. The CDR3 covers 15 residues. Trimming removed 0 bases at V and 0 bases at J, with 6 bases between. CDR1 is MNHNY and CDR2 is SVGAGI in the germline V gene (reference sequence). The DNA of the CDR3 is TGTGCCAGCAGTTACTCACAAGTCTCTGGAAACACCATATATTTT. This gives the protein CASSYSQVSGNTIYF.

This sequence joins TRBV5-1 and TRBJ1-4; 7 nucleotides agree with TRBD1. CDR3 size: 16 residues. The junction had 10 bases not matched to a gene; V was cut back by 0 bases and J by 8 bases. CDR1 is SGHRS, CDR2 YFSETQ, per germline. The CDR3 loop is CASSLEGAGRGEKLFF. CDR3 nucleotides: TGCGCCAGCAGCTTGGAGGGGGCAGGGAGAGGGGAAAAACTGTTTTTT.

The rearrangement links TRBV5-1 to TRBJ2-1; TRBD2 agrees at 9 bases. J gave up 10 bases and V 6 bases, and 20 bases lay outside the gene matches. The CDR3 loop spans 17 amino acids. Germline CDR1 is SGHRS and CDR2 is YFSETQ. This CDR3 reads CASNGDPRGGQGEEQFF. The CDR3 bases are TGCGCCAGCAACGGGGATCCGCGGGGGGGCCAAGGAGAGGAGCAGTTCTTC.

The rearrangement links TRBV5-4 to TRBJ2-1, with 10 bases aligning to TRBD2. Trimming at V came to 5 bases and at J to 3 bases, leaving 5 bases not matched to a gene. CDR1 is SGHNT, CDR2 YYREEE, per germline (reference sequence). The CDR3 spans 15 residues. The CDR3 sequence: CASSFSGGVYNEQFF. The CDR3, as DNA: TGTGCCAGCAGTTTCAGCGGGGGGGTCTACAATGAGCAGTTCTTC.

The chain couples TRBV18 to TRBJ1-2; possible D gene TRBD1, 6 bases. The V gene lost 3 bases and the J gene lost 7 bases, with 9 bases spanning the gap. CDR1 is KGHSH and CDR2 is LQKENI in the germline V gene. There are 12 residues in the CDR3. The DNA for the CDR3 is TGTGCCAGCTCACCCGACAGGACTGGCTACACCTTC. As protein: CASSPDRTGYTF.

This clone was recorded once. V usage is TRBV7-9 and J usage is TRBJ2-2; 8 bases are shared with TRBD2. CDR3 length equals 13 residues. Germline-derived CDR1 and CDR2 are SEHNR and FQNEAQ (reference sequence). With 7 bases clipped from V and 5 bases from J, the junction kept 3 bases outside the gene matches. For the CDR3, the DNA is TGTGCCAGCAACGGGAGGGCAACCGGGGAGCTGTTTTTT. Protein sequence: CASNGRATGELFF.

The rearrangement links TRBV9 to TRBJ2-7; 13 positions match TRBD2. The CDR3 has 15 residues. Germline-derived CDR1 and CDR2 are SGDLS and YYNGEE. V lost 0 bases and J lost 4; bases outside the gene matches: 1. CDR3 residues: CASSVGGLAGYEQYF. The DNA for the CDR3 is TGTGCCAGCAGCGTAGGGGGACTAGCGGGGTACGAGCAGTACTTC. The variable domain in full, completed from reference TRBV9 and TRBJ2-7, reads DSGVTQTPKHLITATGQRVTLRCSPRSGDLSVYWYQQSLDQGLQFLIQYYNGEERAKGNILERFSAQQFPDLHSELNLSSLELGDSALYFCASSVGGLAGYEQYFGPGTRLTVT.

The V gene is TRBV5-1, the J gene TRBJ2-2, with TRBD2 as a possible D gene (6 bases). Trimming took 0 bases from V and 4 from J, leaving 10 bases between them. From germline, CDR1 is SGHRS and CDR2 YFSETQ. The CDR3 contains 15 residues. The CDR3 DNA reads as TGCGCCAGCAGCTTGGGACTAGGTCGCACCGGGGAGCTGTTTTTT. The encoded protein is CASSLGLGRTGELFF.

The CDR3, as DNA: TGCGCCAGCAGCTTGATGGGACAGGGGAATGAAGCTTTCTTT. This sequence encodes CASSLMGQGNEAFF. The V call is TRBV5-1, the J call TRBJ1-1; 10 bases fit TRBD1. The length of the CDR3 is 14 residues. V lost 1 base and J lost 7; bases outside the gene matches: 4. Germline CDR1 is SGHRS and CDR2 is YFSETQ.

The gene calls are TRBV6-5 and TRBJ1-1, with D perhaps matching TRBD1 (5 bases). This CDR3 contains 14 residues. In germline, CDR1 is MNHEY, CDR2 SVGAGI. Trimming removed 7 bases at V and 3 bases at J, with 15 bases between. The CDR3 nucleotides read TGTGCCAGCACCTTTTTCGGGGGGGACACTGAAGCTTTCTTT. Its translation: CASTFFGGDTEAFF.

This clone was counted between two and nine times. The J gene is TRBJ1-2, the V gene TRBV6-1; no clear D gene. The CDR3 runs to 13 residues. Trimming removed 0 bases from V and 9 bases from J, with 11 bases in between. Germline V gene sequence: CDR1 MNHNS, CDR2 SASEGT. In DNA form, the CDR3 reads TGTGCCAGCAGTGAAGCAGCGCTGAGGAGCTACACCTTC. Translation: CASSEAALRSYTF.

The CDR3, as DNA: TGTGCCAGCAGTGACTATGACAGGGCCTTCTCTGGAAACACCATATATTTT. This gives the protein CASSDYDRAFSGNTIYF. V usage is TRBV6-1 and J usage is TRBJ1-3; 7 bases align to TRBD1. Germline trimming cut 3 bases from V and 0 bases from J; bases unmatched to any gene: 8. The CDR3 covers 17 residues. Germline V gene sequence: CDR1 MNHNS, CDR2 SASEGT.

The chain recombines TRBV24-1 with TRBJ2-5, with D tentatively TRBD2 (6 bases). This CDR3 has 11 amino acids. Germline V lookup: CDR1 KGHDR, CDR2 SFDVKD. V lost 12 bases and J lost 5, with 12 bases in between. CDR3 DNA: TGTGCCGGATCTGGAGGGGAGACCCAGTACTTC. Amino acid sequence: CAGSGGETQYF.

The table lists this clone with a few counts. This sequence joins TRBV6-4 and TRBJ1-2; 9 bases align to TRBD1. V lost 2 bases to trimming and J lost 1 base; unmatched junction nucleotides: 5. Germline V gene data show CDR1 as MRHNA and CDR2 as SNTAGT. The CDR3 is 16 residues long. CDR3 coding DNA: TGTGCCAGCAGTGACCGACAGGGGGAGGATAACTATGGCTACACCTTC. Translating it yields CASSDRQGEDNYGYTF.

The chain uses TRBV7-2 and TRBJ1-1; weak D call: TRBD1 (6 bases). Germline loops: CDR1 SGHTA, CDR2 FQGNSA. V was trimmed by 5 bases and J by 6 bases, leaving 13 bases between them. This CDR3 has 13 amino acids. The CDR3 DNA sequence: TGTGCCAGCAGCGCACAGGGAGTGGCTGAAGCTTTCTTT. Translation: CASSAQGVAEAFF.